This entry is about one TCR beta chain. The antigen is not known. The data were obtained in a study of cytomegalovirus exposure and HLA in healthy donors. The study, taken as a whole, reports: Fewer N-insertions (relative to the 666-donor mean) were reportedly seen in an Asian-associated ancestry cluster in a later analysis. Among TCR beta chains, those listed as cytomegalovirus-associated numbered around 160. A later analysis found most CMV-associated TCR beta chains apparently HLA-restricted.

The CDR3 contains 16 residues. From germline, CDR1 is KGHSH and CDR2 LQKENI. The V end lost 1 base, the J end lost 2 bases, and 14 bases lay between the germline ends. Use of 60 Vbeta and 13 Jbeta primers characterized the PCR. This table comes from immunoSEQ multiplex PCR, and its TCRdb copy is limited to in-frame clones, with some not included. This sample has around 85,000 clones, with around 80% found just once. The sample comprised PBMCs. This clonotype originated in a man under 40 in good health and CMV-seronegative. The chain recombines TRBV18 with TRBJ1-1; no reliable D call. DNA of the CDR3: TGTGCCAGCTCACCACTTCCCCCAGGAGGAAACACTGAAGCTTTCTTT. Translating it yields CASSPLPPGGNTEAFF.